This record looks at one T cell receptor (beta chain) sequence and its context. The CDR3 contains 15 residues. The J segment lost 3 bases and the V segment lost 4 bases, leaving 9 bases of the junction unmatched. Looked up from germline, CDR1 is PRHDT and CDR2 is FYEKMQ (reference sequence). The sample is drawn from a study of blood T cell repertoires in COVID-19. As for the study in general: The United States, Italy and Spain provided the acute and convalescent COVID-19 samples. PBMCs, B-cell-depleted T cells, or T cells were the source of the cDNA or gDNA that made up the material.

TCRdb's copy holds only in-frame clones and misses some; the assay was immunoSEQ multiplex PCR. The sample has tens of thousands of clones; about nine tenths are singletons. Sample: peripheral blood. The TCR comes from a human donor in a cohort sampled during active COVID-19. The chain couples TRBV13 to TRBJ2-7; 7 bases map to TRBD2. This CDR3 is CASSWTREAGYEQYF. The CDR3 region has the DNA TGTGCCAGCAGCTGGACCCGGGAGGCCGGCTACGAGCAGTACTTC.